This T cell receptor beta chain was retrieved from a study of cytomegalovirus exposure and HLA in healthy donors. Overall study results and limits: Among the most significant clusters, several appeared linked to common viral pathogens in a later analysis. The authors excluded some V segments, including TRBV6-2 and TRBV6-3, as indistinguishable. Within an earlier analysis, most TCR beta V segments proved productive either about 87% or about 30% of the time. Most subjects' HLA-A and HLA-B alleles were reportedly predicted from TCR beta sequences.

Germline assignment: CDR1 GTSNPN and CDR2 SVGIG (reference sequence). V shed 1 base and J shed 2 bases, with 9 bases lying between them. There are 15 residues in the CDR3. This clone has just one count. Its antigen is unidentified. 60 Vbeta and 13 Jbeta primers were used in PCR. Using immunoSEQ multiplex PCR, the repertoire was profiled, and TCRdb retains in-frame clones only, with some absent. The table shows 150,000 to 200,000 clones, with about three quarters occurring only once. Sequenced: PBMCs. The chain carries TRBV30 and TRBJ2-6; D might be TRBD1 (5 bases). The sequence derives from a man younger than 30 in good health and CMV-seronegative. CDR3 DNA sequence: TGTGCCTGGAGTGGGGGCCAGGCTGGGGCCAACGTCCTGACTTTC. Translated: CAWSGGQAGANVLTF.